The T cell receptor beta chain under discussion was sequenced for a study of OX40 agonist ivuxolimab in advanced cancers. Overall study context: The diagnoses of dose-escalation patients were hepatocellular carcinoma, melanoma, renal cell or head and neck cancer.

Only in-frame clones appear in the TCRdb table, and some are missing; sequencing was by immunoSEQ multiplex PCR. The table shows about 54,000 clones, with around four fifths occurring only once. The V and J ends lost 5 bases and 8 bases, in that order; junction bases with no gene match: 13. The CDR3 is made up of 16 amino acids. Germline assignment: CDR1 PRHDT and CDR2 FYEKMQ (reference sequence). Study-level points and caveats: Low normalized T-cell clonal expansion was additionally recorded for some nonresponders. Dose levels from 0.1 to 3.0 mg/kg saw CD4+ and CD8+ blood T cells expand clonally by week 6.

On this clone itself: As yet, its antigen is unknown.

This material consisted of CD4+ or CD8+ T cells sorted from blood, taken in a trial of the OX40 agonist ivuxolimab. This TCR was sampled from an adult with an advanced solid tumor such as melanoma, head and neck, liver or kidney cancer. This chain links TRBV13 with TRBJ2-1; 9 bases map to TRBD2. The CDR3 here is CASSVRPGLAPDEQFF. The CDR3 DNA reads TGTGCCAGCAGCGTACGACCGGGACTAGCTCCCGATGAGCAGTTCTTC.